Reported below is one T cell receptor beta chain. The ends lost 1 base at V and 4 bases at J; junction bases unmatched: 8. This CDR3 is 16 amino acids long. CDR1 is SGHKS and CDR2 is YYEKEE in the germline V gene (reference sequence). These data are taken from a study of blood T cell repertoires in COVID-19. Profiled with immunoSEQ multiplex PCR; TCRdb holds only in-frame clones, not every one. The table has 70,000 to 95,000 clones, roughly 82% seen once. The sequence was collected from an older woman with acute or convalescent COVID-19. The sequenced material came from peripheral blood. The chain couples TRBV5-5 to TRBJ1-5; TRBD1 agrees at 7 bases. CDR3 in DNA: TGTGCCAGCAGCTTGCATCAACAGGGGTTAAATCAGCCCCAGCATTTT. Translating gives CASSLHQQGLNQPQHF.